This T cell receptor beta chain was recovered during a study of T cells in localized non-small cell lung cancer. Notes on the study in general: Adjacent lung was found to contain a median approximately 60 of the top 100 tumor clones. Uninvolved neighboring lung showed the greatest T cell clonality, exceeding tumor. Tumor samples were not multi-region, leaving intratumor heterogeneity unexcluded.

A remark on this clone: Its antigen is not known.

The protocol was immunoSEQ multiplex PCR, while the TCRdb copy is restricted to in-frame clones and leaves out a portion. The table records about 41,000 clones, 70% to 90% of them present only once. V dropped 5 bases and J dropped 6 bases, with 15 bases sitting between them. CDR3 length equals 14 residues. The germline gives CDR1 LNHDA, CDR2 SQIVND (reference sequence). The chain couples TRBV19 to TRBJ2-3; maybe TRBD2 (5 bases). The specimen comprised peripheral blood, sampled before any cancer treatment. The clonotype was recovered from a woman aged 18-49 years with stage III lung adenocarcinoma. The CDR3 DNA reads as TGTGCCAGTAGTCCCCCCGGGGTCCCTGATACGCAGTATTTT. This gives the protein CASSPPGVPDTQYF.